This TCR beta chain was documented in a study of beta chain features in type 1 diabetes. Broader study findings: At VDJ recombination sites, type 1 diabetes patients had fewer insertions and more deleted nucleotides. Among all four CD4+ subsets, Type 1 diabetes patients had TCRB CDR3s that were moderately but significantly shorter.

Isolated RNA was reverse transcribed in full, so expressed TCRB transcripts were sequenced. This table comes from immunoSEQ multiplex PCR, and its TCRdb copy is limited to in-frame clones, with some not included. This sample has more than 300,000 clones, with around 9.3% found just once. The V and J ends lost 3 bases and 2 bases respectively, with 8 bases between them. The CDR3 contains 13 residues. Per germline, CDR1 SGHTA and CDR2 FQGNSA. Note on this clone: The antigen remains unidentified.

Via the markers CD45RO/CCR7/CD25/CD127/CD95/CD27, stem cell-like memory, regulatory, central memory and naive CD4+ cells were sorted. Populations obtained by sorting all exceeded 98% purity. The sample comprised central memory CD4+ T cells from blood. The chain combines TRBV7-2 with TRBJ2-7, with D tentatively TRBD2 (6 bases). The TCR sequence derives from a man aged 30-40 years with type 1 diabetes. Here the CDR3 reads CASSFWGAYEQYF. DNA for the CDR3: TGTGCCAGCAGCTTTTGGGGGGCCTACGAGCAGTACTTC.